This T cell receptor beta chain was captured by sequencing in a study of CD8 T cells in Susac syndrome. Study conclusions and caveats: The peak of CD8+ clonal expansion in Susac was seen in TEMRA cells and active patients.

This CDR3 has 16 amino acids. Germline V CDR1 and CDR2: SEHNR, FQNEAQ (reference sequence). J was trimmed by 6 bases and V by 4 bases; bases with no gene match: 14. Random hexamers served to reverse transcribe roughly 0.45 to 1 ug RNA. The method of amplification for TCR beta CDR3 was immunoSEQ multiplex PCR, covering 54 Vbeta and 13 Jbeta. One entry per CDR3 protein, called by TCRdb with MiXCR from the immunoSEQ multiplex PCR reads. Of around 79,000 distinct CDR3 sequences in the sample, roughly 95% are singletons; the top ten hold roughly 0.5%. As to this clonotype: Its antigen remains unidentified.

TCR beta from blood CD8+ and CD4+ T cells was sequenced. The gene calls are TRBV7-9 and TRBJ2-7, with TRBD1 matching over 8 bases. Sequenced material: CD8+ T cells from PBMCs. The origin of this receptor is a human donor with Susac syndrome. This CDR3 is CASSSERSGTGREQYF. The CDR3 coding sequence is TGTGCCAGCAGCTCAGAGAGGTCCGGGACAGGACGCGAGCAGTACTTC.